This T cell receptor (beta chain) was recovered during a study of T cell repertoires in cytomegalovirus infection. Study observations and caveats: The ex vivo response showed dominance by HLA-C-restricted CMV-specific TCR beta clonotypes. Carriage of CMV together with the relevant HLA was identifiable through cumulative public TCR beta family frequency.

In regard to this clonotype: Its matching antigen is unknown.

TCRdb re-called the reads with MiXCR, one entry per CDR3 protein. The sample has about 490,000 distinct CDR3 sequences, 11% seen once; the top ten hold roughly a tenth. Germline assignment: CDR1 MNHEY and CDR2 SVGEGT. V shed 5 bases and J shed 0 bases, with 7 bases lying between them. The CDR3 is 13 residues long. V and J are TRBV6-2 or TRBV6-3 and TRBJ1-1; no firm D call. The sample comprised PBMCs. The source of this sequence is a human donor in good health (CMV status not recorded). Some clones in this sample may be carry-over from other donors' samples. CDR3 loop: CASSQTMNTEAFF. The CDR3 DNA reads TGTGCCAGCAGTCAAACAATGAACACTGAAGCTTTCTTT.